This TCR beta chain derives from a study of shared clonotypes between healthy human individuals. The run depth of the assay was deep. About 30,000 T cell genomes (approximately 0.2 ug DNA) went into each sorted-subset replicate. Profiled with immunoSEQ multiplex PCR; TCRdb holds only in-frame clones, not every one. Altogether roughly 2.5 million clones are present, 90% to 95% being singletons, with the ten largest covering over 0.12%. To note about this clone: The germline gene is not matched at one end of the junction; a read error may be the cause.

Germline loops: CDR1 SGHTA, CDR2 FQGNSA. The CDR3 is 14 residues long. This clonotype originated in a man younger than 35 in good health. Sequencing was carried out using naive CD4+ T cells sorted from blood. Subset noted: CD45RA+ positively selected. The genes are TRBV7-2 and TRBJ2-7, with D perhaps TRBD1 or TRBD2 (6 bases each). In DNA form, the CDR3 reads TGTGCCAGCAGGTTAGGGGGGACCTCCTACGAGCAGTACTTC. As protein: CASRLGGTSYEQYF. Based on the CDR3 plus reference TRBV7-2 and TRBJ2-7, the full variable domain is GAGVSQSPSNKVTEKGKDVELRCDPISGHTALYWYRQSLGQGLEFLIYFQGNSAPDKSGLPSDRFSAERTGGSVSTLTIQRTQQEDSAVYLCASRLGGTSYEQYFGPGTRLTVT.